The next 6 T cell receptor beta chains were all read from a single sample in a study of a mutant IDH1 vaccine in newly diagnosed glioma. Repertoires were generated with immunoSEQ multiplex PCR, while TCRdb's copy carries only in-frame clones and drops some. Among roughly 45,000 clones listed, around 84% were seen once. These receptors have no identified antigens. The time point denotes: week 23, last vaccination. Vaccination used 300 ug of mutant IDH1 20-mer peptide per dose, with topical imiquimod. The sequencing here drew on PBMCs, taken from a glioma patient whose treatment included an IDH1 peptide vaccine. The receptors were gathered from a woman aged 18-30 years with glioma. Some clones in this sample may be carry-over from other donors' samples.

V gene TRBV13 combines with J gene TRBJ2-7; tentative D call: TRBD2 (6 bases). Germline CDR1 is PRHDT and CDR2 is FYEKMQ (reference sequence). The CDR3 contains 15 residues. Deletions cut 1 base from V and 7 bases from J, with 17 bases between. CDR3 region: CASSLVAGRLGEQYF. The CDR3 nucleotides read TGTGCCAGCAGCTTAGTGGCGGGACGCCTGGGGGAGCAGTACTTC.

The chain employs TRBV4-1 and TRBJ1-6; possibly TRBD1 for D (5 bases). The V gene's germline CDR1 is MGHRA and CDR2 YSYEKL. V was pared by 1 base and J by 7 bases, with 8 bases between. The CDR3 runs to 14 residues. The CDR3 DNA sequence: TGCGCCAGCAGCCAAGGACAGCTCAATTCACCCCTCCACTTT. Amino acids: CASSQGQLNSPLHF.

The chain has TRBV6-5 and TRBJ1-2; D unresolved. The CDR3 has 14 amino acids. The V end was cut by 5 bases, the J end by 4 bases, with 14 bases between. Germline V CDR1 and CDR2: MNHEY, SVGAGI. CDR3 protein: CASSRPDGLYGYTF. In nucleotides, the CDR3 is TGTGCCAGCAGTCGGCCGGACGGGCTCTATGGCTACACCTTC.

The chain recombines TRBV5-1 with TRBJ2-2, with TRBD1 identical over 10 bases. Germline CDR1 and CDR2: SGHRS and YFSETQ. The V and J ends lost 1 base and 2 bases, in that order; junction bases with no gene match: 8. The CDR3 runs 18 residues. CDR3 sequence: CASSLTPGQGYNTGELFF. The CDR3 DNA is TGCGCCAGCAGCTTGACCCCGGGACAGGGGTATAACACCGGGGAGCTGTTTTTT.

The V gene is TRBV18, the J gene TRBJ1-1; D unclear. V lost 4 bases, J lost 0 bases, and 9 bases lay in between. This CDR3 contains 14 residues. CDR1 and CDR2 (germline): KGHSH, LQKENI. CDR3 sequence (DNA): TGTGCCAGCTCACACGGAGGAGTGAACACTGAAGCTTTCTTT. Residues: CASSHGGVNTEAFF.

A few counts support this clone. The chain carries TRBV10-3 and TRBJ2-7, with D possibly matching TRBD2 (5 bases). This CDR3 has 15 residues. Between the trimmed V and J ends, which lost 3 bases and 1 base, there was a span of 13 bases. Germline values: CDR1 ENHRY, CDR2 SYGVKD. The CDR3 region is CAISDPAEISYEQYF. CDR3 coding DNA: TGTGCCATCAGTGACCCAGCGGAAATTTCCTACGAGCAGTACTTC.